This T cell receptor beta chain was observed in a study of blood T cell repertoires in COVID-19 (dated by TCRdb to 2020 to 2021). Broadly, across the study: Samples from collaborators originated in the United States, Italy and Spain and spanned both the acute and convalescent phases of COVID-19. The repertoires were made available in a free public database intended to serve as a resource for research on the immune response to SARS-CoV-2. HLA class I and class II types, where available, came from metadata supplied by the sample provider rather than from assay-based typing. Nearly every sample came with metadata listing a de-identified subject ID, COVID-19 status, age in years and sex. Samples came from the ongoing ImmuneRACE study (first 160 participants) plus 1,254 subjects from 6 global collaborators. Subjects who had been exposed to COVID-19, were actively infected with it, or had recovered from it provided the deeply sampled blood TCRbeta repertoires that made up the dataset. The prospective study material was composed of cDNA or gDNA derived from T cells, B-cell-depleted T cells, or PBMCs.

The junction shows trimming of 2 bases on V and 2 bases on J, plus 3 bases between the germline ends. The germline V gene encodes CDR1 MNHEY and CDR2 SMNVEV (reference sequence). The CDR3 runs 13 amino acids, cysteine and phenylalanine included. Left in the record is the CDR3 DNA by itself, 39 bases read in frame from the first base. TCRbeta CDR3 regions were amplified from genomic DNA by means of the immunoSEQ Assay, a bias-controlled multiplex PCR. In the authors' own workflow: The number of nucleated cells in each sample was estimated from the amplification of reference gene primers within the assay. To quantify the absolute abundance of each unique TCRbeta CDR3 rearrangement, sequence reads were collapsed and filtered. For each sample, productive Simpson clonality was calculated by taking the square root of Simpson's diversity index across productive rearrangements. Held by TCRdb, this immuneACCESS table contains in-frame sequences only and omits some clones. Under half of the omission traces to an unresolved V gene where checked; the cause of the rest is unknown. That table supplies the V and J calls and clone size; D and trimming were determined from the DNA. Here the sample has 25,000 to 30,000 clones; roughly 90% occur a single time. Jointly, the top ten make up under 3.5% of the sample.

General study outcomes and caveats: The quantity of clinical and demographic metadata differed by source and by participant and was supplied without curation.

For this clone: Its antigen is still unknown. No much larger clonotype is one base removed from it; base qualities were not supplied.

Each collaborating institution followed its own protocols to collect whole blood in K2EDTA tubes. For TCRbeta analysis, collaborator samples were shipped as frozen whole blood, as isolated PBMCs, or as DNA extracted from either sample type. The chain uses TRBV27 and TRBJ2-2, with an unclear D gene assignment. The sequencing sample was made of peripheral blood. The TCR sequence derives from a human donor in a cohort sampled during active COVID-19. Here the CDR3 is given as CASSLLNTGELFF. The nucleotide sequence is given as TGTGCCAGCAGTTTACTAAACACCGGGGAGCTGTTTTTT.